Below are 26 T cell receptor beta chains sequenced from a single sample in a study of vaccination and CD4 T cells after COVID-19. Researchers used the Oncomine TCR Beta short-read assay to sequence DNA from cultured CD4+ T cells. One entry per CDR3 protein, called by TCRdb with MiXCR from the PCR reads. This table has 3,500 to 5,000 distinct CDR3 sequences, about 20% appearing once. Treatment described: approximately 9-day PBMC culture with coronavirus spike peptide pools or control peptides (ViraFEST assay). What these receptors recognize is not known. The material was CD4+ T cells from blood, cultured in vitro, obtained after SARS-CoV-2 vaccination. The source is a human donor who had recovered from COVID-19.

This clonotype qualifies as medium-sized. This CDR3 reads CASSLAHPGRGYEQYF. CDR3 in DNA: TGTGCCAGCAGCTTAGCGCACCCGGGGCGTGGTTACGAGCAGTACTTC. This chain joins TRBV7-2 and TRBJ2-7, with D perhaps TRBD1 or TRBD2 (5 bases each). There are 16 residues in the CDR3. CDR1 is SGHTA and CDR2 is FQGNSA in the germline V gene. V was cut by 0 bases and J by 4 bases, with 16 bases left in between.

In this sample, this clonotype turned up a few times. The chain couples TRBV14 to TRBJ1-2, with no clear D. The V gene lost 2 bases and the J gene lost 6 bases, with 13 bases spanning the gap. This CDR3 comprises 14 residues. Germline values: CDR1 SGHDN, CDR2 FVKESK. CDR3 protein: CASSQSREGNGYTF. The CDR3 nucleotides are TGTGCCAGCAGCCAAAGTCGTGAAGGGAATGGCTACACCTTC.

This clonotype was counted only a few times. This chain uses TRBV28 with TRBJ1-2; D unresolved. V was shortened by 6 bases and J by 7 bases, with 12 bases between the two germline ends. This CDR3 has 12 residues. Germline-derived CDR1 and CDR2 are MDHEN and SYDVKM. In DNA form, the CDR3 reads TGTGCCAGCAGACCCACTATGGCTGGCTACACCTTC. It is translated as CASRPTMAGYTF.

The chain combines TRBV7-3 with TRBJ2-1; 8 nucleotides match TRBD1. With 5 bases clipped from V and 3 bases from J, the junction kept 12 bases outside the gene matches. This CDR3 contains 17 residues. Germline CDR1 reads SGHTA; CDR2 reads FQGTGA. The CDR3 region is CASSLDRGLPFYNEQFF. In nucleotides, the CDR3 is TGTGCCAGCAGCCTCGACAGGGGTCTGCCTTTCTACAATGAGCAGTTCTTC.

This clonotype is judged medium-sized. The chain recombines TRBV20-1 with TRBJ2-7; no reliable D call. This CDR3 is built from 14 residues. The V end lost 0 bases, the J end lost 3 bases, and 12 bases lay between the germline ends. Looked up from germline, CDR1 is DFQATT and CDR2 is SNEGSKA (reference sequence). The CDR3 nucleotides are TGCAGTGCTAGAGATAGGTTGGGCTACTACGAGCAGTACTTC. Translating it yields CSARDRLGYYEQYF.

This clonotype has a count of ten or more. The chain is built from TRBV20-1 and TRBJ2-3; the D is unclear. Germline assignment: CDR1 DFQATT and CDR2 SNEGSKA (reference sequence). Trimming took 1 base from V and 5 from J, leaving 13 bases between them. This CDR3 region has 14 residues. The CDR3 loop reads CSARVVRVRDTQYF. The CDR3 DNA reads TGCAGTGCTAGAGTTGTTCGGGTTCGAGATACGCAGTATTTT.

Relative to its sample, this clonotype is medium-sized. The rearrangement links TRBV7-2 to TRBJ2-5, with 7 bases fitting TRBD2. The V gene's germline CDR1 is SGHTA and CDR2 FQGNSA. The length of the CDR3 is 13 residues. The V and J ends lost 4 bases and 4 bases, in that order; junction bases with no gene match: 3. CDR3 region: CASSYRLAETQYF. The CDR3 DNA is TGTGCCAGCAGCTACAGACTAGCAGAGACCCAGTACTTC.

This clonotype was counted only a few times. The V and J genes are TRBV6-1 and TRBJ2-6; D perhaps matches TRBD2 (6 bases). The germline CDR1 and CDR2 sequences are MNHNS and SASEGT. Trimming took off 6 bases at V and 0 bases at J, with 21 bases between the two ends. The CDR3 covers 19 residues. The CDR3 coding sequence is TGTGCCAGCAGCCGTTGTCAGGGACTCTCCCTCTCTGGGGCCAACGTCCTGACTTTC. It is translated as CASSRCQGLSLSGANVLTF.

V is TRBV12-3 or TRBV12-4 and J is TRBJ1-1; TRBD1 matches at 7 bases. CDR3 size: 13 residues. J lost 5 bases, V lost 6 bases, and 6 bases had no gene match. The CDR3 nucleotides read TGTGCCAGCAGCGACAGGGTAGGGACTGAAGCTTTCTTT. Protein product: CASSDRVGTEAFF.

V usage is TRBV9 and J usage is TRBJ1-5; D gene ambiguous. The germline CDR1 and CDR2 sequences are SGDLS and YYNGEE. This CDR3 region has 14 residues. V gave up 0 bases and J gave up 7 bases, with 11 bases separating them. The chain's CDR3 is CASSVDGAGQPQHF. Written as DNA, the CDR3 is TGTGCCAGCAGCGTAGATGGAGCGGGGCAGCCCCAGCATTTT.

This clonotype is medium-sized. The chain employs TRBV20-1 and TRBJ1-5; a weak D match, TRBD1 (6 bases). CDR1 is DFQATT and CDR2 is SNEGSKA in the germline V gene (reference sequence). This CDR3 contains 15 residues. V lost 5 bases to trimming and J lost 0 bases, with 14 bases between them. Written as DNA, the CDR3 is TGCAGTGCTGAGGACAGCAACTATAGCAATCAGCCCCAGCATTTT. Translation: CSAEDSNYSNQPQHF.

The rearrangement joins TRBV6-4 to TRBJ2-3; D tentatively reads TRBD1 or TRBD2 (5 bases each). V was pared by 3 bases and J by 2 bases, with 12 bases between. This CDR3 has 15 amino acids. CDR1 and CDR2 from the germline V gene are MRHNA and SNTAGT. The CDR3 bases are TGTGCCAGCAGTGATTATCGGGGCTCCACAGATACGCAGTATTTT. This encodes CASSDYRGSTDTQYF.

This clonotype is termed medium-sized. The genes are TRBV10-3 and TRBJ1-2, with 9 bases aligning to TRBD1. CDR3 length: 15 amino acids. V gave up 4 bases and J gave up 6 bases; unmatched junction bases: 9. Germline-derived CDR1 and CDR2 are ENHRY and SYGVKD. Here the CDR3 reads CAISGDRDARNGYTF. The CDR3 DNA reads TGTGCCATCAGTGGGGACAGGGATGCCAGGAATGGCTACACCTTC.

The chain has TRBV2 and TRBJ2-5; 11 bases agree with TRBD2. The CDR3 is 16 residues long. The V segment lost 2 bases and the J segment 5 bases; nucleotides outside the gene matches: 7. From germline, CDR1 is SNHLY and CDR2 FYNNEI. In DNA form, the CDR3 reads TGTGCCAGCAGTGAACGGGTAGCGGGGGGGCGTGAGACCCAGTACTTC. It specifies CASSERVAGGRETQYF.

This clonotype is termed medium-sized. The rearrangement links TRBV7-9 to TRBJ2-7; no clear D. The CDR3 length is 14 residues. The V and J ends lost 2 bases and 9 bases respectively, with 17 bases between them. The germline V gene has CDR1 SEHNR and CDR2 FQNEAQ (reference sequence). The CDR3 sequence is CASSLRRSGLRQYF. The CDR3 DNA is TGTGCCAGCAGCTTACGTAGATCCGGATTGCGGCAGTACTTC.

The V and J genes are TRBV11-2 and TRBJ2-1; D gene unclear. The CDR3 covers 11 residues. Germline lookup yields CDR1 SGHAT and CDR2 FQNNGV. V shed 5 bases and J shed 10 bases, with 9 bases lying between them. The CDR3 sequence is CASSTTGEQFF. The CDR3 DNA follows: TGTGCCAGCAGCACCACGGGCGAGCAGTTCTTC.

CDR3 in DNA: TGTGCCAGTACCCTTGGTAGGACCGGGGAGCTGTTTTTT. As protein: CASTLGRTGELFF. The gene calls are TRBV19 and TRBJ2-2; D is ambiguous. This CDR3 comprises 13 residues. V shed 7 bases and J shed 5 bases, with 11 bases lying between them. Germline V gives CDR1 LNHDA, CDR2 SQIVND (reference sequence). The variable domain in full, with the rest retrieved from reference TRBV19 and TRBJ2-2, is DGGITQSPKYLFRKEGQNVTLSCEQNLNHDAMYWYRQDPGQGLRLIYYSQIVNDFQKGDIAEGYSVSREKKESFPLTVTSAQKNPTAFYLCASTLGRTGELFFGEGSRLTVL.

This sequence joins TRBV20-1 and TRBJ1-3; D not certain. Germline loops: CDR1 DFQATT, CDR2 SNEGSKA (reference sequence). Trimming left V 5 bases short and J 0 bases short, with 11 bases between. The CDR3 consists of 14 residues. The CDR3 here is CSALRSASGNTIYF. Written as DNA, the CDR3 is TGCAGTGCTCTTAGATCTGCCTCTGGAAACACCATATATTTT.

The rearrangement links TRBV5-4 to TRBJ2-5; D perhaps matches TRBD1 (5 bases). In germline, CDR1 is SGHNT, CDR2 YYREEE (reference sequence). V was clipped by 4 bases and J by 5 bases, with 15 bases between them. This CDR3 spans 14 amino acids. As DNA, the CDR3 is TGTGCCAGCAGCCCCGGACAAGCGAGGGAGACCCAGTACTTC. Translated, it gives CASSPGQARETQYF.

The rearrangement joins TRBV4-1 to TRBJ2-1; D is unclear. The V gene's germline CDR1 is MGHRA and CDR2 YSYEKL. The CDR3 is 15 residues long. V lost 1 base, J lost 7 bases, and 14 bases lay in between. The CDR3 region is CASSQVGIAGNEQFF. CDR3 sequence (DNA): TGCGCCAGCAGCCAAGTCGGAATAGCTGGGAATGAGCAGTTCTTC.

The gene calls are TRBV5-6 and TRBJ1-5; D ambiguous. In germline, CDR1 is SGHDT, CDR2 YYEEEE. The CDR3 spans 12 residues. V was pared by 4 bases and J by 3 bases, with 5 bases between. The CDR3 bases are TGTGCCAGCAGCGGGTACAATCAGCCCCAGCATTTT. The encoded protein is CASSGYNQPQHF.

In its sample, this clonotype is medium-sized. The chain recombines TRBV20-1 with TRBJ1-2; 10 positions agree with TRBD1. CDR3 length equals 13 residues. Per the germline V gene, CDR1 is DFQATT and CDR2 is SNEGSKA (reference sequence). V gave up 6 bases and J gave up 8 bases; unmatched junction bases: 9. The CDR3 sequence: CSARPDRGHGYTF. In DNA form, the CDR3 reads TGCAGTGCCCGCCCCGACAGGGGGCACGGCTACACCTTC.

This clonotype is judged medium-sized. The chain employs TRBV7-2 and TRBJ2-5, with D unclear. Per germline, CDR1 SGHTA and CDR2 FQGNSA. Trimming shortened V by 6 bases and J by 4 bases, and 12 bases separated the two germline ends. The CDR3 is 13 amino acids. The CDR3 loop is CASSSDGTETQYF. In nucleotides, the CDR3 is TGTGCCAGCAGTTCCGACGGAACAGAGACCCAGTACTTC.

This clonotype was observed a single time. The rearrangement uses TRBV5-4 and TRBJ2-2; no reliable D call. V lost 0 bases and J 4 bases, leaving 4 bases between the germline ends. The CDR3 contains 13 residues. The germline gives CDR1 SGHNT, CDR2 YYREEE (reference sequence). CDR3 sequence reads: CASSLGGTGELFF. The CDR3 DNA sequence: TGTGCCAGCAGCTTGGGTGGCACCGGGGAGCTGTTTTTT.

By share of the sample, this clonotype is medium-sized. The chain carries TRBV27 and TRBJ2-5; the D call may be TRBD1 or TRBD2 (5 bases each). The V end lost 2 bases, the J end lost 5 bases, and 12 bases lay between the germline ends. There are 14 residues in the CDR3. Germline assignment: CDR1 MNHEY and CDR2 SMNVEV (reference sequence). As DNA, the CDR3 is TGTGCCAGCAGTTTAAGGGGACCTCGGGAGACCCAGTACTTC. Residues: CASSLRGPRETQYF.

In its sample, this clonotype was seen a few times. This rearrangement joins TRBV20-1 to TRBJ2-1; weak D call: TRBD2 (6 bases). Germline values: CDR1 DFQATT, CDR2 SNEGSKA (reference sequence). The V end lost 8 bases, the J end lost 5 bases, and 13 bases lay between the germline ends. The CDR3 totals 12 residues. The CDR3 region is CSTMRENNEQFF. CDR3 DNA sequence: TGCAGTACAATGCGGGAAAACAATGAGCAGTTCTTC.